Sequencing of this T cell receptor (beta chain) was carried out in a study of blood T cell repertoires in COVID-19 (dated by TCRdb to the early 2020s). Regarding the study in general: Samples covering the acute and convalescent phases of COVID-19 were provided by collaborators in the United States, Italy and Spain. The prospective study material was composed of cDNA or gDNA derived from T cells, B-cell-depleted T cells, or PBMCs. Deeply sampled blood TCRbeta repertoires from subjects exposed to, actively infected with, or recovered from COVID-19 were included in the dataset. The repertoires were released in a freely available public database intended as a resource for research on the immune response to SARS-CoV-2. Samples came from the ongoing ImmuneRACE study (first 160 participants) plus 1,254 subjects from 6 global collaborators. The sample metadata nearly always contained a de-identified subject ID, COVID-19 status, age in years and sex. Where HLA class I and class II types were available, the types were taken from metadata supplied by the sample provider, not from assay-based typing. What the study reported, not specific to this receptor: The amount of clinical and demographic metadata varied by source and participant and was provided uncurated.

Sequences MDHEN (CDR1) and SYDVKM (CDR2) are obtained from the germline V gene. Taken from cysteine to phenylalanine, the CDR3 has 13 residues. Only CDR3 DNA remains: 39 bases, in frame from the first base. The V and J ends are trimmed by 6 bases and 2 bases, leaving 10 bases between them. TCRbeta CDR3 regions were amplified from genomic DNA by means of the immunoSEQ Assay, a bias-controlled multiplex PCR. Under the source paper's analysis protocol: The number of nucleated cells in each sample was estimated from the amplification of reference gene primers within the assay. To quantify the absolute abundance of each unique TCRbeta CDR3 rearrangement, sequence reads were collapsed and filtered. Productive Simpson clonality was computed per sample as the square root of Simpson's diversity index over productive rearrangements. Sourced from immuneACCESS, this table was stored by TCRdb with only in-frame sequences that have V and J called. A share of the clones is absent; for the studies checked, an unresolved V gene accounts for under half, and the remainder has no known explanation. Clone size and the V and J calls come from that table; the DNA yielded D and trimming. Within this sample are around 220,000 clones, with around 88% of them counted one time only. Roughly 14% of the sample goes to the ten largest clones.

Concerning this clone itself: Its antigen is still unknown. Per-base quality was not reported, and no clone a single base away is much larger than it.

Enrolling through a virtual design, the prospective study's participants ranged in age from roughly 18 to 89 years and lived across some 22 United States geographic areas. In the prospective study, cohorts were assigned on the basis of participant-reported clinical history obtained from a screening survey and a study questionnaire. Each participant in the prospective study had whole blood, serum and a nasopharyngeal or oropharyngeal swab collected by mobile phlebotomists. Prospective study participants could optionally give additional blood draws and questionnaires over a 2-month period. Before DNA extraction, blood samples from the prospective study were shipped at room temperature or frozen.

The rearranged segments are TRBV28 and TRBJ1-1; possibly the D gene is TRBD1, per 6 matching bases. Sequenced material: PBMCs or T cells enriched from blood (not recorded which). The sequence was obtained from a woman aged 50 to 60 with acute COVID-19. The CDR3 region: CASRWTDNTEAFF. Here is the DNA: TGTGCCAGCAGATGGACAGATAACACTGAAGCTTTCTTT.